This T cell receptor beta chain was retrieved from a study of T-cell reconstitution after alpha-beta-depleted transplantation in children. Study findings and constraints: Several hundred rapidly expanded clones from non-depleted graft cells reportedly supplied alpha-beta T cells about two months post-transplant. Fresh T-cell production supplied most of the T-cell counts and diversity seen one year after transplant. Surviving recipient T cells and thymic progenitors underlay high day-60 TCRbeta diversity in some patients.

For TCRbeta, the library was prepared with unique molecular identifiers. Each CDR3 protein gets one entry after TCRdb re-called the PCR reads with MiXCR. The sample contains fewer than 550,000 distinct CDR3 sequences, roughly 10% of which appear only once. Looked up from germline, CDR1 is ENHRY and CDR2 is SYGVKD. V lost 0 bases to trimming and J lost 2 bases; unmatched junction nucleotides: 1. This CDR3 is built from 15 residues. This clonotype occurred a few times. Antigen specificity is unknown. The TCR was taken from a child younger than 10 with inherited bone marrow failure, due to receive a stem cell transplant. The sequences come from PBMCs, collected before TCRalphabeta/CD19-depleted stem cell transplant. The chain carries TRBV10-3 and TRBJ2-1, with TRBD1 matching 7 bases. The CDR3: CAISESGGAYNEQFF. The CDR3 DNA is TGTGCCATCAGTGAGTCAGGGGGCGCCTACAATGAGCAGTTCTTC.